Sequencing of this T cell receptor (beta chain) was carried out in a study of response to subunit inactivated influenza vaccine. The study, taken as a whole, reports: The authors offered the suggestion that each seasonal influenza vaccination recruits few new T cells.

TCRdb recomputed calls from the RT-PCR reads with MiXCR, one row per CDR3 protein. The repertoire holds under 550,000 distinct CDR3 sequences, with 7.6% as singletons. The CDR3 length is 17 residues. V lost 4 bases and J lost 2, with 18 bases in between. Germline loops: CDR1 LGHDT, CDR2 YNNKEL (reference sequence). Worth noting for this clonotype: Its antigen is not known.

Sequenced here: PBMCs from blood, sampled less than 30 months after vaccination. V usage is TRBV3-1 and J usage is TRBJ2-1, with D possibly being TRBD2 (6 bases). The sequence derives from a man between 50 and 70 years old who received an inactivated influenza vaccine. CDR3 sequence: CASSPTGTPSTYNEQFF. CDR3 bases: TGTGCCAGCAGCCCTACCGGGACTCCTTCGACCTACAATGAGCAGTTCTTC.